Listed below are T cell receptor beta chains from one sample, sequenced in a study of beta chain features in type 1 diabetes. TCRdb's copy holds only in-frame clones and misses some; the assay was immunoSEQ multiplex PCR. The sample includes roughly 130,000 clones, approximately 9.2% of them seen just once. The sequenced sample was central memory CD4+ T cells from blood. Receptors were obtained from a man aged 18 to 35 in good health. Both conserved end residues are part of each CDR3. D genes are given only for firm matches. For some rows the clone size is stated as once, few or many, or as a class when expanded; others skip it.

J gene: TRBJ2-5
V gene: TRBV5-1
clone size: few
D gene: .
CDR3 protein: CASSSGRNSQETQYF
CDR3 DNA: TGCGCCAGCAGCTCGGGTCGGAACTCCCAAGAGACCCAGTACTTC

J gene: TRBJ1-5
V gene: TRBV7-2
clone size: .
D gene: .
CDR3 protein: CASSLAGVNQPQHF
CDR3 DNA: TGTGCCAGCAGCTTAGCAGGGGTCAATCAGCCCCAGCATTTT

J gene: TRBJ2-6
V gene: TRBV2
clone size: .
D gene: TRBD1
CDR3 protein: CARTGSGANVLTF
CDR3 DNA: TGTGCCAGGACAGGGTCTGGGGCCAACGTCCTGACTTTC

J gene: TRBJ2-3
V gene: TRBV4-1
clone size: .
D gene: .
CDR3 protein: CASSRFGAPTDTQYF
CDR3 DNA: TGCGCCAGCAGCCGCTTTGGGGCCCCAACAGATACGCAGTATTTT

J gene: TRBJ2-5
V gene: TRBV2
clone size: few
D gene: TRBD1
CDR3 protein: CASAGDREETQYF
CDR3 DNA: TGTGCCAGCGCAGGAGACAGGGAAGAGACCCAGTACTTC

J gene: TRBJ1-2
V gene: TRBV6-5
clone size: few
D gene: .
CDR3 protein: CASSYAPTGDFYGYTF
CDR3 DNA: TGTGCCAGCAGTTACGCCCCGACAGGAGATTTCTATGGCTACACCTTC

J gene: TRBJ2-4
V gene: TRBV28
clone size: many
D gene: .
CDR3 protein: CASTTPGNIQYF
CDR3 DNA: TGTGCCAGCACCACTCCGGGAAACATTCAGTACTTC

J gene: TRBJ2-7
V gene: TRBV11-2
clone size: few
D gene: .
CDR3 protein: CASSLGVGTTYFEQYF
CDR3 DNA: TGTGCCAGCAGCTTAGGAGTGGGTACTACCTATTTCGAGCAGTACTTC

J gene: TRBJ1-5
V gene: TRBV5-1
clone size: few
D gene: .
CDR3 protein: CASSLEEGQPQHF
CDR3 DNA: TGCGCCAGCAGCTTGGAAGAGGGTCAGCCCCAGCATTTT

J gene: TRBJ2-2
V gene: TRBV30
clone size: few
D gene: .
CDR3 protein: CAWKSAGSNTGELFF
CDR3 DNA: TGTGCCTGGAAGTCCGCAGGGTCGAACACCGGGGAGCTGTTTTTT

J gene: TRBJ2-7
V gene: TRBV27
clone size: few
D gene: .
CDR3 protein: CASSPRGLGYEQYF
CDR3 DNA: TGTGCCAGCAGTCCCAGGGGTTTAGGCTACGAGCAGTACTTC

J gene: TRBJ2-3
V gene: TRBV30
clone size: .
D gene: .
CDR3 protein: CAWSVRGQITDTQYF
CDR3 DNA: TGTGCCTGGAGTGTACGCGGGCAAATCACAGATACGCAGTATTTT

J gene: TRBJ2-3
V gene: TRBV4-3
clone size: .
D gene: .
CDR3 protein: CASSQGPGGTDTQYF
CDR3 DNA: TGCGCCAGCAGCCAGGGCCCAGGGGGCACAGATACGCAGTATTTT

J gene: TRBJ2-5
V gene: TRBV9
clone size: few
D gene: .
CDR3 protein: CASSVGQQETQYF
CDR3 DNA: TGTGCCAGCAGCGTAGGACAGCAAGAGACCCAGTACTTC

J gene: TRBJ1-2
V gene: TRBV14
clone size: few
D gene: .
CDR3 protein: CASSQAVSGGYTF
CDR3 DNA: TGTGCCAGCAGCCAGGCGGTGAGCGGTGGCTACACCTTC

J gene: TRBJ1-6
V gene: TRBV18
clone size: few
D gene: TRBD1
CDR3 protein: CASSPQGAYNSPLHF
CDR3 DNA: TGTGCCAGCTCACCACAGGGGGCGTATAATTCACCCCTCCACTTT

J gene: TRBJ1-3
V gene: TRBV10-2
clone size: .
D gene: .
CDR3 protein: CASSEILDSRSGNTIYF
CDR3 DNA: TGCGCCAGCAGTGAGATTTTAGACTCACGCTCTGGAAACACCATATATTTT

J gene: TRBJ1-5
V gene: TRBV6-6
clone size: few
D gene: TRBD1
CDR3 protein: CASSPLDRDNQPQHF
CDR3 DNA: TGTGCCAGCAGTCCTCTTGACAGGGACAATCAGCCCCAGCATTTT

J gene: TRBJ2-6
V gene: TRBV19
clone size: .
D gene: .
CDR3 protein: CASSIYGERTGANVLTF
CDR3 DNA: TGTGCCAGTAGTATTTACGGGGAAAGAACTGGGGCCAACGTCCTGACTTTC

J gene: TRBJ2-3
V gene: TRBV7-8
clone size: once
D gene: TRBD1
CDR3 protein: CASSKYRGPTDTQYF
CDR3 DNA: TGTGCCAGCAGCAAGTACAGGGGGCCCACAGATACGCAGTATTTT

J gene: TRBJ2-1
V gene: TRBV10-3
clone size: .
D gene: TRBD1
CDR3 protein: CAISVAGGNEQFF
CDR3 DNA: TGTGCCATCAGTGTGGCAGGGGGCAATGAGCAGTTCTTC

J gene: TRBJ1-1
V gene: TRBV2
clone size: few
D gene: .
CDR3 protein: CASMRDRNTEAFF
CDR3 DNA: TGTGCCAGCATGAGAGACAGAAACACTGAAGCTTTCTTT

J gene: TRBJ2-1
V gene: TRBV5-1
clone size: .
D gene: TRBD1
CDR3 protein: CASSSGTGWYNEQFF
CDR3 DNA: TGCGCCAGCAGCTCCGGGACAGGGTGGTACAATGAGCAGTTCTTC

J gene: TRBJ2-7
V gene: TRBV5-8
clone size: few
D gene: .
CDR3 protein: CASSPEYEQYF
CDR3 DNA: TGTGCCAGCAGCCCCGAATACGAGCAGTACTTC

J gene: TRBJ1-5
V gene: TRBV7-9
clone size: few
D gene: .
CDR3 protein: CASSLDLKTDNSNQPQHF
CDR3 DNA: TGTGCCAGCAGCTTAGATCTTAAGACAGATAATAGCAATCAGCCCCAGCATTTT

J gene: TRBJ2-2
V gene: TRBV6-5
clone size: .
D gene: TRBD1
CDR3 protein: CASTDRVKLFF
CDR3 DNA: TGTGCCTCCACTGACAGGGTGAAGCTGTTTTTT

J gene: TRBJ1-2
V gene: TRBV7-8
clone size: .
D gene: .
CDR3 protein: CASSLVAGIYGYTF
CDR3 DNA: TGTGCCAGCAGCTTAGTTGCAGGGATCTATGGCTACACCTTC

J gene: TRBJ1-1
V gene: TRBV7-2
clone size: few
D gene: .
CDR3 protein: CASSRAGENTEAFF
CDR3 DNA: TGTGCCAGCAGCCGAGCAGGGGAGAACACTGAAGCTTTCTTT

J gene: TRBJ1-4
V gene: TRBV5-1
clone size: once
D gene: .
CDR3 protein: CASSPGGYNEKLFF
CDR3 DNA: TGCGCCAGCAGCCCGGGGGGGTATAACGAAAAACTGTTTTTT

J gene: TRBJ1-5
V gene: TRBV7-9
clone size: many
D gene: .
CDR3 protein: CASSPQGFQQPQHF
CDR3 DNA: TGTGCCAGCAGCCCCCAGGGTTTTCAACAGCCCCAGCATTTT

J gene: TRBJ2-7
V gene: TRBV7-2
clone size: .
D gene: TRBD1
CDR3 protein: CASSFFRDRGHEQYF
CDR3 DNA: TGTGCCAGCAGCTTTTTTCGGGACAGGGGCCACGAGCAGTACTTC

J gene: TRBJ2-1
V gene: TRBV7-2
clone size: few
D gene: TRBD1
CDR3 protein: CASSSPDRALYHEQFF
CDR3 DNA: TGTGCCAGCAGCTCGCCCGACAGGGCCTTGTACCATGAGCAGTTCTTC

J gene: TRBJ1-4
V gene: TRBV6-1
clone size: .
D gene: .
CDR3 protein: CATWAAATNEKLFF
CDR3 DNA: TGTGCCACCTGGGCAGCAGCAACTAATGAAAAACTGTTTTTT

J gene: TRBJ2-3
V gene: TRBV4-1
clone size: .
D gene: TRBD2
CDR3 protein: CASSPPVAGGTDTQYF
CDR3 DNA: TGCGCCAGCAGCCCCCCCGTAGCGGGGGGCACAGATACGCAGTATTTT

J gene: TRBJ1-5
V gene: TRBV4-2
clone size: .
D gene: .
CDR3 protein: CASSQEGTDQPQHF
CDR3 DNA: TGTGCCAGCAGCCAAGAGGGGACTGATCAGCCCCAGCATTTT

J gene: TRBJ2-6
V gene: TRBV2
clone size: few
D gene: .
CDR3 protein: CASGAQGGGGANVLTF
CDR3 DNA: TGTGCCAGCGGGGCCCAGGGGGGCGGTGGGGCCAACGTCCTGACTTTC

J gene: TRBJ1-5
V gene: TRBV30
clone size: few
D gene: .
CDR3 protein: CAWSVASEPQHF
CDR3 DNA: TGTGCCTGGAGTGTAGCGTCAGAGCCCCAGCATTTT

J gene: TRBJ2-7
V gene: TRBV5-3
clone size: .
D gene: .
CDR3 protein: CAQNDRISYEQYF
CDR3 DNA: TGTGCTCAGAACGACAGGATCTCCTACGAGCAGTACTTC

J gene: TRBJ2-7
V gene: TRBV6-1
clone size: few
D gene: .
CDR3 protein: CASSGALAKEVEQYF
CDR3 DNA: TGTGCCAGCAGTGGAGCCCTCGCTAAAGAAGTCGAGCAGTACTTC

J gene: TRBJ2-7
V gene: TRBV2
clone size: few
D gene: TRBD1
CDR3 protein: CASRSPDRGLNEQYF
CDR3 DNA: TGTGCCAGCAGGTCTCCGGACAGGGGGCTAAACGAGCAGTACTTC

J gene: TRBJ1-1
V gene: TRBV29-1
clone size: few
D gene: .
CDR3 protein: CSVVGQMNTEAFF
CDR3 DNA: TGCAGCGTTGTAGGACAGATGAACACTGAAGCTTTCTTT

J gene: TRBJ2-4
V gene: TRBV6-5
clone size: few
D gene: .
CDR3 protein: CASSYGGAAKNIQYF
CDR3 DNA: TGTGCCAGCAGTTACGGTGGTGCGGCCAAAAACATTCAGTACTTC

J gene: TRBJ2-3
V gene: TRBV6-5
clone size: few
D gene: .
CDR3 protein: CASSEQGSDTQYF
CDR3 DNA: TGTGCCAGCAGTGAACAGGGCTCTGATACGCAGTATTTT

J gene: TRBJ2-2
V gene: TRBV9
clone size: few
D gene: .
CDR3 protein: CASSPGEGSGTGELFF
CDR3 DNA: TGTGCCAGCAGCCCAGGGGAGGGATCGGGCACCGGGGAGCTGTTTTTT

J gene: TRBJ2-1
V gene: TRBV5-5
clone size: few
D gene: .
CDR3 protein: CASSFRQGSANEQFF
CDR3 DNA: TGTGCCAGCAGCTTCCGGCAGGGGTCGGCCAATGAGCAGTTCTTC

J gene: TRBJ2-7
V gene: TRBV7-9
clone size: many
D gene: TRBD2
CDR3 protein: CASSLGGLAVEQYF
CDR3 DNA: TGTGCCAGCAGCTTAGGTGGACTAGCGGTCGAGCAGTACTTC

J gene: TRBJ2-2
V gene: TRBV6-6
clone size: .
D gene: TRBD1
CDR3 protein: CASSFGTGGIGELFF
CDR3 DNA: TGTGCCAGCAGTTTCGGGACAGGGGGCATCGGGGAGCTGTTTTTT

J gene: TRBJ1-3
V gene: TRBV21-1
clone size: few
D gene: .
CDR3 protein: CASSKGQLDSGNTIYF
CDR3 DNA: TGTGCCAGCAGCAAGGGACAGCTAGACTCTGGAAACACCATATATTTT

J gene: TRBJ2-5
V gene: TRBV6-1
clone size: .
D gene: .
CDR3 protein: CASSERTGQETQYF
CDR3 DNA: TGTGCCAGCAGTGAACGTACGGGTCAAGAGACCCAGTACTTC

J gene: TRBJ2-7
V gene: TRBV13
clone size: few
D gene: TRBD1
CDR3 protein: CASSLGDRDTYEQYF
CDR3 DNA: TGTGCCAGCAGCTTAGGGGACAGGGATACCTACGAGCAGTACTTC

J gene: TRBJ2-1
V gene: TRBV11-3
clone size: .
D gene: TRBD1
CDR3 protein: CASRPGQGAYNEQFF
CDR3 DNA: TGTGCCAGCAGACCGGGACAGGGCGCCTACAATGAGCAGTTCTTC

J gene: TRBJ2-1
V gene: TRBV27
clone size: .
D gene: TRBD2
CDR3 protein: CASSFLAGGNEQFF
CDR3 DNA: TGTGCCAGCAGTTTCTTGGCGGGGGGAAATGAGCAGTTCTTC

J gene: TRBJ2-7
V gene: TRBV7-2
clone size: .
D gene: TRBD1
CDR3 protein: CASSLDRQGEQYF
CDR3 DNA: TGTGCCAGCAGCCTGGACAGGCAGGGCGAGCAGTACTTC

J gene: TRBJ2-7
V gene: TRBV4-2
clone size: many
D gene: TRBD2
CDR3 protein: CASSQAQTGGAREQYF
CDR3 DNA: TGTGCCAGCAGCCAAGCTCAAACCGGGGGGGCTAGGGAGCAGTACTTC

J gene: TRBJ1-6
V gene: TRBV11-2
clone size: .
D gene: TRBD1
CDR3 protein: CASSLDARTGYNSPLHF
CDR3 DNA: TGTGCCAGCAGCTTAGACGCAAGGACAGGCTATAATTCACCCCTCCACTTT